Presented here are 2 T cell receptor beta chains from one specimen sequenced in a study of cytomegalovirus exposure and HLA in healthy donors. 60 Vbeta and 13 Jbeta primers were used in PCR. Produced via immunoSEQ multiplex PCR; TCRdb's table is partial and in-frame only. This sample's clone table lists under 35,000 clones. Sequences were obtained from PBMCs. Receptors originate from a man between 25 and 39 years old in good health and CMV-seronegative.

The rearrangement uses TRBV5-1 and TRBJ1-1, with 7 positions matching TRBD1. The J segment lost 5 bases and the V segment lost 4 bases, leaving 11 bases of the junction unmatched. The CDR3 is 15 residues long. Germline CDR1 SGHRS, CDR2 YFSETQ. CDR3 DNA sequence: TGCGCCAGCAGCACACGAGGGGGCGGAGGGACTGAAGCTTTCTTT. This encodes CASSTRGGGGTEAFF.

This chain joins TRBV7-8 and TRBJ2-5; D may be TRBD1 (5 bases). TRBJ2-7 explains the end of the DNA better; the J call may be wrong. This CDR3 comprises 15 residues. Per germline, CDR1 SGHVS and CDR2 FQNEAQ. The chain's CDR3 is CASSLVSAGRYEQYF. CDR3 in DNA: TGTGCCAGCAGCTTAGTCTCGGCAGGGCGGTACGAGCAGTACTTC.